A single sample gave rise to the 6 T cell receptor beta chains below, sequenced in a study of radiotherapy plus CTLA-4 blockade in lung cancer. The data were produced by immunoSEQ multiplex PCR, yet TCRdb's version contains in-frame clones alone and is incomplete. The repertoire includes about 94,000 clones, approximately 82% of them detected once, and roughly 23% sits in the top ten. The sample was peripheral blood, taken from a patient treated with radiotherapy plus ipilimumab. The receptors originated from a human donor with non-small cell lung cancer that progressed on radiotherapy plus ipilimumab.

CDR3 sequence reads: CASTRTAVGYGYTF. The CDR3, as DNA: TGCGCCAGCACCCGGACGGCCGTCGGCTATGGCTACACCTTC. The chain is built from TRBV10-2 and TRBJ1-2; D is unclear. V shed 7 bases and J shed 4 bases, with 16 bases lying between them. The CDR3 is 14 amino acids. Per germline, CDR1 WSHSY and CDR2 SAAADI.

This clone was seen a single time. The chain is built from TRBV9 and TRBJ2-2; D might be TRBD1 or TRBD2, each matching 6 bases. Germline V gene lookup returns CDR1 SGDLS and CDR2 YYNGEE. The ends were cut back, 0 bases at V and 2 bases at J, with 11 bases in the middle. This CDR3 has 16 residues. CDR3 bases: TGTGCCAGCAGCGTAGGAACGGGGGCTAACACCGGGGAGCTGTTTTTT. It specifies CASSVGTGANTGELFF.

This chain joins TRBV10-3 and TRBJ1-5; 10 bases are a match to TRBD1. The trim removed 0 bases at V and 9 bases at J, leaving 8 bases unmatched. This CDR3 is 16 amino acids long. The germline V gene encodes CDR1 ENHRY and CDR2 SYGVKD. Here the CDR3 reads CAISESGTGAAGPQHF. The CDR3 DNA reads as TGTGCCATCAGTGAGTCCGGGACAGGGGCGGCGGGGCCCCAGCATTTT.

The chain couples TRBV28 to TRBJ2-7; 10 bases are shared with TRBD2. CDR1 is MDHEN and CDR2 is SYDVKM in the germline V gene. The CDR3 runs to 15 residues. V dropped 3 bases and J dropped 3; count of bases not matched to a gene: 5. The CDR3 sequence: CASSFLASGSYEQYF. CDR3 nucleotide sequence: TGTGCCAGCAGTTTCTTGGCTAGCGGGAGCTACGAGCAGTACTTC.

This chain uses TRBV7-9 with TRBJ2-7, with a weak D call TRBD2 (5 bases). The germline V gene encodes CDR1 SEHNR and CDR2 FQNEAQ (reference sequence). The CDR3 spans 12 residues. V shed 6 bases and J shed 3 bases, with 9 bases lying between them. CDR3 amino acids: CASRGGSYEQYF. DNA for the CDR3: TGTGCCAGCAGGGGTGGGAGCTACGAGCAGTACTTC.

Points on this clone: Other DNA sequences within the sample encode an identical CDR3. The rearrangement joins TRBV29-1 to TRBJ2-7; D is unclear. This CDR3 spans 14 amino acids. V lost 4 bases to trimming and J lost 0 bases, with 13 bases between them. Germline V CDR1 and CDR2: SQVTM, ANQGSEA. CDR3 bases: TGCAGCGTTGCTGCGACGGCGAGCTCCTACGAGCAGTACTTC. Its protein is CSVAATASSYEQYF.